A selection of T cell receptor beta chains follows, all from one sample in a study of blood T cells in healthy people across ages. TCRdb independently ran MiXCR on the 5' RACE reads; one entry per CDR3 protein. The sample holds 980,000 or so distinct CDR3 sequences, roughly 48% seen once. Sequencing was carried out using blood. The receptors originated from a man aged 30-40 years in good health. Each CDR3 is given with its conserved first and last residue. The D gene is left open where the match is weak. For some rows the clone size is stated as once, few or many, or as a class when expanded; others skip it.

CASSSQGLSVKNIQYF	TGCGCCAGCAGCTCACAGGGGCTTTCGGTCAAAAACATTCAGTACTTC	TRBD1	TRBJ2-4	NA	TRBV5-1
CASNLVQTPTDTQYF	TGTGCCAGCAACCTAGTCCAAACCCCCACAGATACGCAGTATTTT	NA	TRBJ2-3	NA	TRBV2
CASSLSTIETQYF	TGTGCCAGCAGCCTATCGACTATAGAGACCCAGTACTTC	NA	TRBJ2-5	many	TRBV3-1
CASRGTGPEKLFF	TGTGCCAGTCGCGGGACAGGTCCGGAAAAACTGTTTTTT	TRBD1	TRBJ1-4	NA	TRBV25-1
CASSYKGQGPYEQYF	TGTGCCAGCAGTTATAAGGGACAGGGCCCCTACGAGCAGTACTTC	TRBD1	TRBJ2-7	NA	TRBV6-6
CAAGGRGGADTQYF	TGTGCCGCGGGAGGCAGGGGTGGAGCAGATACGCAGTATTTT	TRBD2	TRBJ2-3	NA	TRBV12-3/TRBV12-4
CSAKDRVPQPQHF	TGCAGTGCCAAAGACAGGGTGCCTCAGCCCCAGCATTTT	TRBD1	TRBJ1-5	NA	TRBV20-1
CSVVGDGYGYTF	TGCAGCGTTGTCGGTGACGGCTATGGCTACACCTTC	NA	TRBJ1-2	NA	TRBV29-1
CASSPRTGTTDTQYF	TGTGCCAGCTCACCAAGGACAGGGACCACAGATACGCAGTATTTT	TRBD1	TRBJ2-3	NA	TRBV18
CASSQGTRSEQFF	TGTGCCAGCAGCCAAGGTACGAGATCGGAGCAGTTCTTC	NA	TRBJ2-1	NA	TRBV3-1
CASSQSTGGDADTQYF	TGTGCCAGCAGCCAATCAACAGGGGGCGACGCAGATACGCAGTATTTT	TRBD1	TRBJ2-3	few	TRBV4-2
CATSRPQDLDTEAFF	TGTGCCACCAGCAGACCCCAGGACCTGGACACTGAAGCTTTCTTT	NA	TRBJ1-1	NA	TRBV15
CARLHYEQYF	TGCGCCAGACTACACTACGAGCAGTACTTC	NA	TRBJ2-7	NA	TRBV24-1
CASSSWENQETQYF	TGCGCCAGCAGCTCGTGGGAAAACCAAGAGACCCAGTACTTC	NA	TRBJ2-5	many	TRBV5-1
CASSPTSGGIDEQYF	TGTGCCAGCAGCCCCACTAGCGGGGGGATCGACGAGCAGTACTTC	TRBD2	TRBJ2-7	NA	TRBV7-9
CASRSDSSRGSYEQYF	TGTGCCAGCAGGTCAGACTCAAGCAGGGGTAGCTACGAGCAGTACTTC	NA	TRBJ2-7	once	TRBV7-2
CSVDLSGETYEQYF	TGCAGCGTTGATCTCTCGGGGGAGACCTACGAGCAGTACTTC	NA	TRBJ2-7	NA	TRBV29-1